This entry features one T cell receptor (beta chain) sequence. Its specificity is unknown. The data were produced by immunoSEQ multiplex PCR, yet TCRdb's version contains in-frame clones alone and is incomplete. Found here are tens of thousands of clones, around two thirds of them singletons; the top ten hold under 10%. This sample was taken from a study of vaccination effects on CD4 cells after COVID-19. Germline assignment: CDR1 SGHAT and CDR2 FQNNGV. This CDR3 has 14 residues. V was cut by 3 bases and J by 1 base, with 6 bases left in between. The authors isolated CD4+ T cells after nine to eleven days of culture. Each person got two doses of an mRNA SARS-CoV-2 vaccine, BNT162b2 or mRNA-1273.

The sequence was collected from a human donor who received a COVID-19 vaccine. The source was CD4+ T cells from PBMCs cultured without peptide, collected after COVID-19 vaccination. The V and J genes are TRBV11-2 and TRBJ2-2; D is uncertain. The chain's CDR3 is CASSFTLNTGELFF. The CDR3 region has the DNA TGTGCCAGCAGCTTTACTCTGAACACCGGGGAGCTGTTTTTT.